This TCR beta chain derives from a study of vaccination and CD4 T cells after COVID-19. As concerns this clonotype: The antigen is not known.

Indicated treatment: approximately nine-day PBMC culture with coronavirus spike peptide pools or control peptides (ViraFEST assay). CD4+ T cells that came from the unexposed donor were collected before the COVID-19 pandemic (2011-2018). Antigen-specific T cells were expanded with peptide pools by ViraFEST, and TCRs were then sequenced. Probes of unexposed-donor CD4+ T cells used SARS-CoV-2 S/N and four cold-coronavirus spikes (cells permitting). An Oncomine TCR Beta short-read assay was used to sequence the DNA from cultured CD4+ T cells. From cultured CD4+ T cells, genomic DNA was extracted. TCRdb processed the PCR reads anew with MiXCR; each CDR3 protein has one entry. The sample records 5,000 to 7,000 distinct CDR3 sequences, 34% being singletons. The sequencing input was CD4+ T cells from blood, cultured in vitro. The receptor was isolated from a human donor in good health.

The chain's CDR3 is CASSPGPGDTQYF. DNA for the CDR3: TGCGCCAGCAGTCCTGGACCAGGGGATACGCAGTATTTT. The chain is built from TRBV10-1 and TRBJ2-3, with D tentatively TRBD1 (5 bases). V shed 5 bases and J shed 6 bases, with 12 bases lying between them. The length of the CDR3 is 13 residues. Germline V gene lookup returns CDR1 WNHNN and CDR2 SYGVQD (reference sequence).